This T cell receptor beta chain was captured by sequencing in a study of shared clonotypes between healthy human individuals (dated by TCRdb to the early 2020s). A note on the overall study: Two women and a few men aged 18 to 49 years were included in the cohort. For each donor, CD4 naive and CD4 memory were each run on three plates, CD8 naive on two plates, and CD8 memory on one plate. Blood TCR repertoires of a handful of healthy adults were deeply sequenced to estimate repertoire size and the extent of clonotype sharing between individuals. To increase sequencing depth and limit assay-specific biases, TCR repertoire library preparation and sequencing were carried out by different laboratories using diverse techniques. Between about 0.85 and 8.9 billion PBMCs per donor were obtained by leukapheresis. Study-wide findings and limitations: Sampling was restricted to blood, and TCR repertoires in tissues likely differ from the TCR repertoires found in blood. Larger estimated clonotype richness was generally found for naive subsets than for memory subsets. Pairwise subsampling led to the expectation that sequencing depth would affect the degree of clonotype sharing among donors. Compared with non-shared clonotypes, clonotypes shared by all four sorted-subset donors had higher generation probabilities. Approximately 5% of naive CD4, 3% to 4% of naive CD8, roughly 2.5% of memory CD4, and approximately 0.4% of memory CD8 clonotypes were shared across several donors. Rarefaction of sorted-subset datasets indicated incomplete sequencing despite the large sequencing depth. Because the study included a small number of donors, the genetic and exposure-history diversity represented was limited.

Clipping removes 5 bases from V and 3 bases from J, with 8 as the unmatched junction base count. Per the germline V gene, SGHTA is the CDR1 and FQGNSA is the CDR2. From cysteine to phenylalanine, the CDR3 is 16 amino acids long. The read is trimmed to its CDR3 DNA, 48 bases read in frame from base 1. Using the deep immunoSEQ assay, TCR CDR3 regions were amplified from genomic DNA by multiplex PCR. For each cell subset, the extracted genomic DNA was distributed evenly across all wells of several immunoSEQ 96-well plates, and each plate served as one replicate. For sorted subsets, each replicate PCR was loaded with about 0.2 ug genomic DNA, equivalent to approximately 27,000 T cell genomes. The purified libraries were quantified using a Qubit 3.0 fluorometer, sized with a Bioanalyzer 2100, and then quantified again using the KAPA Library Quantification kit. A separate single-read 150-cycle Illumina NextSeq 550 flow cell was used to sequence each immunoSEQ 96-well plate. In the source study's methods: The immunoSEQ output contained only junctional sequences without quality scores, so filtering could not match that applied to full-length reads. Sequences were annotated with PyIR, a Python wrapper for IgBLAST v1.9, and V/J genes and CDR3 were assigned using IMGT germline references. Reads were filtered out if the reads had weak V/J assignments (E-value above 1e-6), no CDR3, stop codons, out-of-frame junctions, or ambiguous translated residues. V3J clonotypes were defined as sequences sharing an identical inferred V gene, J gene, and CDR3 amino acid sequence. Percentage overlap between repertoires was calculated by dividing the number of shared unique clonotypes by the size of the smaller repertoire. Repertoire richness was assessed with RTK rarefaction, the Chao1 estimator, and Recon v2.1 estimates of unobserved clonotypes. OLGA was used to compute generation probabilities for all TCRbeta clonotypes that the gDNA method yielded from a few donors. This immuneACCESS table, as held by TCRdb, lists in-frame sequences with V and J called but not all clones. Of the missing ones, under half trace to an unresolved V gene in checked studies; the others have no known cause. V, J and clone size are those of that table, while D and trimming were read from the DNA. The sample yields about 2.1 million clones; roughly 93% were counted once. The ten largest make up 1.5% to 2% of the sample.

CD8 naive samples were obtained by positive selection for CCR7 among CD45RO-negative cells, yielding a CD45RA+CCR7+ population from which TemRA cells were excluded. The donors were healthy, HIV-negative adults with no recently reported acute infections or vaccinations. Every donor was a Caucasian adult residing in Nashville, Tennessee, USA. Blood was obtained by leukapheresis, after which PBMCs were separated by Ficoll-Histopaque density gradient centrifugation and cryopreserved in liquid nitrogen vapor phase. Analytical flow cytometry was used to check the purity and quantity of each magnetically sorted T cell population. From each sorted fraction, genomic DNA was isolated and quantified by UV absorbance on a Nanodrop 2000c. Remarks on this clone: Its specific antigen is unknown. Base qualities are not recorded, but no much larger clone differs from it by a single base.

The receptor was isolated from a man younger than 35 in good health. Some clones in this sample may be carry-over from other donors' samples. Recombination connected TRBV7-2 to TRBJ2-3; the central 10 bases match TRBD1. The material sequenced was naive CD8+ T cells from PBMCs. The cell subset or site label for this specimen denotes: CD45RA+CCR7+. The CDR3 protein sequence reads: CASSLRTGGLTDTQYF. The bases are TGTGCCAGCAGCCTGAGGACAGGGGGGTTAACAGATACGCAGTATTTT. With all but the CDR3 taken from the reference TRBV7-2 and TRBJ2-3 genes, the full variable domain is: GAGVSQSPSNKVTEKGKDVELRCDPISGHTALYWYRQSLGQGLEFLIYFQGNSAPDKSGLPSDRFSAERTGGSVSTLTIQRTQQEDSAVYLCASSLRTGGLTDTQYFGPGTRLTVL.